This T cell receptor beta chain was sequenced in a study of lymphopenia after photon versus proton radiotherapy. Some clones are missing from TCRdb's copy, which holds only in-frame ones; the method was immunoSEQ multiplex PCR. The sample lists about 4,900 clones; around 88% were seen once. Between the trimmed V and J ends, which lost 6 bases and 1 base, there was a span of 19 bases. CDR1 is SGHRS, CDR2 YFSETQ, per germline. The CDR3 spans 16 residues. This rearrangement joins TRBV5-1 to TRBJ1-1, with D possibly being TRBD1 (5 bases). The sample was peripheral blood, taken from a patient treated with photon-based radiotherapy. The TCR sequence derives from a man at least 80 years old with cholangiocarcinoma. The DNA of the CDR3 is TGCGCCAGCACTACGGTCCCAGGGTGGGGGAACACTGAAGCTTTCTTT. Translation gives CASTTVPGWGNTEAFF.